This T cell receptor (beta chain) is drawn from a study of blood T cell repertoires in COVID-19. Original methodology: For nucleated cells, counts were estimated from reference gene primer amplification. Using immunoSEQ multiplex PCR, the repertoire was profiled, and TCRdb retains in-frame clones only, with some absent. That table furnishes V, J and clone size, whereas the DNA furnished D and trimming. Seen here are 70,000 or so clones, 85% to 90% observed once, and the top ten hold approximately 0.59%. The V and J ends lost 5 bases and 7 bases respectively, with 20 bases between them. The CDR3 runs 15 residues. The germline gives CDR1 SGHTA, CDR2 FQGNSA.

The chain is built from TRBV7-2 and TRBJ1-1; D unresolved. Sample: peripheral blood. This TCR derives from a man between 60 and 70 years old with acute or convalescent COVID-19. DNA of the CDR3: TGTGCCAGCAGCCTACAGTCGTCTAATGTGATTGAAGCTTTCTTT. Encoded protein: CASSLQSSNVIEAFF.